This T cell receptor (beta chain) derives from a study of CD8 T cells in ankylosing spondylitis. This CDR3 comprises 13 residues. Germline CDR1 and CDR2: DFQATT and SNEGSKA (reference sequence). V lost 6 bases to trimming and J lost 4 bases, with 15 bases between them. Each CDR3 protein gets one entry after TCRdb re-called the 5' RACE reads with MiXCR. The data contain 150,000 to 200,000 distinct CDR3 sequences, roughly 30% of them singletons. Regarding the study as a whole: There was a TCR beta motif, made of eight highly homologous variants, that appeared characteristic of ankylosing spondylitis blood.

This clonotype was seen many times. Its cognate antigen is unknown. The V gene is TRBV20-1, the J gene TRBJ1-2, with TRBD1 as a possible D gene (5 bases). The sequenced sample consisted of synovial fluid, either unsorted or a sorted T cell fraction (not recorded which). The sequence was collected from a male donor with ankylosing spondylitis. The CDR3 here is CSAPGPGTYGYTF. DNA of the CDR3: TGCAGTGCCCCGGGACCCGGAACCTATGGCTACACCTTC.